Following are 19 T cell receptor beta chains from one sample sequenced in a study of T-cell reconstitution after alpha-beta-depleted transplantation in children. Preparation of the TCRbeta library was carried out with unique molecular identifiers. In TCRdb, the PCR reads were re-called with MiXCR into one record per CDR3 protein. The sample comprises fewer than 550,000 distinct CDR3 sequences, about 10% of which are singletons, and around 15% rests with the top ten. The source was PBMCs, mostly from graft donor cells, collected 180 days after TCRalphabeta/CD19-depleted stem cell transplant. The receptors derive from a female patient aged 2-9 years who had a stem cell transplant for aplastic anemia, so the T cells may come from the graft donor.

V is TRBV7-2 and J is TRBJ2-7; no clear D. CDR3 length: 13 residues. Trimming stripped 4 bases from V and 2 bases from J, with 9 bases between. The V gene's germline CDR1 is SGHTA and CDR2 FQGNSA. CDR3 in amino acids: CASSSEPAYEQYV. DNA of the CDR3: TGTGCCAGCAGCTCTGAACCAGCCTACGAGCAGTACGTC.

The table lists this clonotype with many counts. The chain couples TRBV4-3 to TRBJ2-1; D is undetermined. The CDR3 contains 14 residues. Germline loops: CDR1 LGHNA, CDR2 YSLEER. The V gene lost 4 bases and the J gene lost 6 bases, with 13 bases spanning the gap. CDR3 protein: CASSPPLKTNEQFF. CDR3 nucleotides: TGCGCCAGCAGCCCCCCCCTGAAGACCAATGAGCAGTTCTTC.

The sample holds a few counts of this clonotype. This chain links TRBV7-2 with TRBJ1-1; possibly TRBD1 for D (6 bases). V was trimmed by 5 bases and J by 0 bases, leaving 16 bases between them. This CDR3 is built from 16 residues. CDR1 and CDR2 (germline): SGHTA, FQGNSA. CDR3 amino acids: CASSLSWGALNTEAFF. The CDR3 DNA sequence: TGTGCCAGCAGCCTGAGTTGGGGGGCTTTGAACACTGAAGCTTTCTTT.

This clonotype was picked up a small number of times. V and J are TRBV12-3 or TRBV12-4 and TRBJ1-5; a weak D match, TRBD1 (5 bases). Trimming shortened V by 2 bases and J by 0 bases, and 11 bases separated the two germline ends. The CDR3 length is 16 residues. CDR3 DNA sequence: TGTGCCAGCAGTTTATTTCGTGGGGGTAGCAATCAGCCCCAGCATTTT. It is translated as CASSLFRGGSNQPQHF.

This clonotype was counted ten times or more. The chain's CDR3 is CASSLSSGQGIRPAFF. DNA of the CDR3: TGTGCCAGCAGTTTATCGAGCGGGCAGGGTATACGGCCAGCTTTCTTT. This sequence joins TRBV27 and TRBJ1-1; D is possibly TRBD1 (5 bases). V gave up 0 bases and J gave up 10 bases, with 21 bases separating them. This CDR3 is 16 amino acids long. Germline V lookup: CDR1 MNHEY, CDR2 SMNVEV (reference sequence).

In its sample, this clonotype was seen many times. The V gene is TRBV5-1, the J gene TRBJ2-3; a weak D match, TRBD1 (6 bases). V lost 6 bases and J 2 bases, leaving 16 bases between the germline ends. CDR3 length: 15 amino acids. Germline CDR1 reads SGHRS; CDR2 reads YFSETQ. CDR3 in DNA: TGCGCCAGCAAGAACAGGGAGTCGGCCACAGATACGCAGTATTTT. Its translation is CASKNRESATDTQYF.

The V and J genes are TRBV5-1 and TRBJ2-7; possible D gene TRBD2, 5 bases. This CDR3 comprises 11 residues. Deletions cut 7 bases from V and 5 bases from J, with 10 bases between. Germline lookup yields CDR1 SGHRS and CDR2 YFSETQ. The chain's CDR3 is CASPGTNEQYV. CDR3 nucleotide sequence: TGCGCCAGCCCGGGAACAAACGAGCAGTACGTC.

In this sample, this clonotype turned up a few times. This rearrangement joins TRBV12-3 or TRBV12-4 to TRBJ1-4, with D perhaps matching TRBD1 (5 bases). Trimming cost V 6 bases and J 8 bases, with 25 bases left between them. CDR3 length equals 17 residues. The CDR3 region is CASSLTTGTWVDEKLFF. For the CDR3, the DNA is TGTGCCAGCAGCCTAACTACTGGGACTTGGGTCGACGAAAAACTGTTTTTT.

Ten or more counts support this clonotype. The chain is built from TRBV28 and TRBJ2-1; either TRBD1 or TRBD2 may supply D (5 bases each). Germline V gene sequence: CDR1 MDHEN, CDR2 SYDVKM. The CDR3 is 15 residues long. Trimming left V 6 bases short and J 3 bases short, with 15 bases between. The CDR3 here is CASRTPGGVYNEQFF. Here the CDR3 DNA reads TGTGCCAGCAGGACGCCTGGGGGTGTCTACAATGAGCAGTTCTTC.

This clonotype was counted a few times. The V and J genes are TRBV20-1 and TRBJ2-7, with 8 bases matching TRBD2. Germline loops: CDR1 DFQATT, CDR2 SNEGSKA (reference sequence). With 3 bases clipped from V and 1 base from J, the junction kept 8 bases outside the gene matches. There are 15 residues in the CDR3. For the CDR3, the DNA is TGCAGTGCTAGGGTTAGCGGGATGTGGTCCTACGAGCAGTACTTC. As protein: CSARVSGMWSYEQYF.

This clonotype was seen a few times. The chain uses TRBV6-5 and TRBJ2-7; perhaps TRBD2 as D (6 bases). Trimming removed 2 bases from V and 3 bases from J, with 17 bases in between. The germline V gene encodes CDR1 MNHEY and CDR2 SVGAGI. CDR3 length: 16 residues. The CDR3 nucleotides are TGTGCCAGCAGTTACGTGGCCAGCGGGTGGAACTACGAGCAGTACGTC. Amino acid sequence: CASSYVASGWNYEQYV.

The sample holds many counts of this clonotype. The J gene is TRBJ2-3, the V gene TRBV7-2, with D unresolved. The V gene's germline CDR1 is SGHTA and CDR2 FQGNSA. V lost 3 bases and J 2 bases, leaving 12 bases between the germline ends. CDR3 size: 15 residues. The CDR3 region is CASSFAVLITDTQYF. The CDR3 DNA follows: TGTGCCAGCAGCTTTGCGGTCTTAATCACAGATACGCAGTATTTT.

The table lists this clonotype with many counts. V gene TRBV10-3 combines with J gene TRBJ2-7, with no clear D. The CDR3 contains 13 residues. The ends were cut back, 6 bases at V and 7 bases at J, with 16 bases in the middle. Germline assignment: CDR1 ENHRY and CDR2 SYGVKD. The CDR3 DNA is TGTGCCATCAGGAATGACGTCCTCAGGGAGCAGTACTTC. Its translation: CAIRNDVLREQYF.

The rearrangement uses TRBV6-1 and TRBJ2-3; 11 positions match TRBD2. Trimming at V came to 5 bases and at J to 3 bases, leaving 7 bases not matched to a gene. The CDR3 contains 16 residues. Germline V gene data show CDR1 as MNHNS and CDR2 as SASEGT. CDR3 nucleotides: TGTGCCAGCAGTCGACGTAGCGGGGGGGCGACAGATACGCAGTATTTT. It yields the protein CASSRRSGGATDTQYF.

This clonotype was observed a handful of times. The chain joins TRBV6-5 to TRBJ1-2, with 7 positions matching TRBD1. V dropped 0 bases and J dropped 8; count of bases not matched to a gene: 9. The CDR3 contains 15 residues. Germline V CDR1 and CDR2: MNHEY, SVGAGI. The chain's CDR3 is CASSYSGRVGGGYTF. Written as DNA, the CDR3 is TGTGCCAGCAGTTACTCGGGGAGGGTAGGGGGCGGCTACACCTTC.

CDR3 nucleotides: TGTGCCACCAGCAGAGAGTTTAGCGACTACAATGAGCAGTTCTTC. It translates to CATSREFSDYNEQFF. The chain recombines TRBV15 with TRBJ2-1, with TRBD2 as a possible D gene (5 bases). Germline assignment: CDR1 LNHNV and CDR2 YYDKDF (reference sequence). This CDR3 contains 15 residues. With 0 bases removed from V and 3 bases from J, the gap between germline ends came to 9 bases. The whole variable domain, filled in from reference TRBV15 and TRBJ2-1, reads DAMVIQNPRYQVTQFGKPVTLSCSQTLNHNVMYWYQQKSSQAPKLLFHYYDKDFNNEADTPDNFQSRRPNTSFCFLDIRSPGLGDTAMYLCATSREFSDYNEQFFGPGTRLTVL.

This clonotype was seen repeatedly, ten times or more. The rearrangement uses TRBV6-1 and TRBJ1-4; possible D gene TRBD1, 6 bases. Trimming stripped 3 bases from V and 8 bases from J, with 10 bases between. CDR3 size: 13 residues. Germline V gives CDR1 MNHNS, CDR2 SASEGT. The CDR3 here is CASSDRGREKLFF. The CDR3 nucleotides are TGTGCCAGCAGTGACAGGGGACGGGAAAAACTGTTTTTT.

A few counts support this clonotype. The chain carries TRBV21-1 and TRBJ1-1; the table's D call of TRBD1 was not tested on the DNA. TRBV21-1 is designated a pseudogene. CDR3 length: 18 amino acids. This CDR3 is CASSNHKLSRAQNTEAFF. In DNA form, the CDR3 reads TGTGCCAGCAGCAACCATAAGCTATCACGCGCCCAGAACACTGAAGCTTTCTTT.

The genes are TRBV18 and TRBJ1-2, with no clear D. Trimming shortened V by 3 bases and J by 4 bases, and 9 bases separated the two germline ends. Per the germline V gene, CDR1 is KGHSH and CDR2 is LQKENI. This CDR3 spans 13 amino acids. The CDR3 spells CASSPKTAYGYTF. The CDR3 DNA is TGTGCCAGCTCACCTAAAACAGCCTATGGCTACACCTTC.